This TCR beta chain is from a study of STAT3 mutations in large granular lymphocyte leukemia. The germline V gene encodes CDR1 SGHDT and CDR2 YYEEEE. The CDR3 is 14 residues long. Trimming stripped 0 bases from V and 8 bases from J, with 14 bases between. Study-wide results and limits: Differing intervals and regimens complicate linking therapy response to clone burden. In T-cell large granular lymphocyte leukemia, about half of patients showed multiple immunodominant subclonotypes. After therapy, 6 of 18 patients switched clonotypes, all new clones STAT3 wild type.

This clone has just a few counts. No antigen is known for it. Clones were read by immunoSEQ multiplex PCR, and TCRdb kept only the in-frame ones, dropping some. The sample yields over 10,000 clones, approximately 85% seen once. The receptor's source is a human donor with T large granular lymphocyte leukemia. Some clones in this sample may be carry-over from other donors' samples. The sequenced sample consisted of PBMCs. The chain uses TRBV5-6 and TRBJ1-2, with D possibly matching TRBD1 (5 bases). CDR3 sequence reads: CASSLVFREGGYTF. The CDR3, as DNA: TGTGCCAGCAGCTTGGTTTTCAGGGAGGGAGGCTACACCTTC.